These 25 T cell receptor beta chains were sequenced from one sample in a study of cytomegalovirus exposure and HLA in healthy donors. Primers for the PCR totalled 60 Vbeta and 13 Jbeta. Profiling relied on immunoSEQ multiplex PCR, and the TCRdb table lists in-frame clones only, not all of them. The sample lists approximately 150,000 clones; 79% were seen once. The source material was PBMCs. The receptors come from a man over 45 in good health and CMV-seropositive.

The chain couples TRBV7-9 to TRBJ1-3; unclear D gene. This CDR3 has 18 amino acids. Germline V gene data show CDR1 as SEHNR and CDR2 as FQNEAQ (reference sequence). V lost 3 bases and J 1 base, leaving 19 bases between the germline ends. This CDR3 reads CASSLRAVFGESGNTIYF. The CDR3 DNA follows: TGTGCCAGCAGCTTGAGGGCTGTATTCGGGGAATCTGGAAACACCATATATTTT.

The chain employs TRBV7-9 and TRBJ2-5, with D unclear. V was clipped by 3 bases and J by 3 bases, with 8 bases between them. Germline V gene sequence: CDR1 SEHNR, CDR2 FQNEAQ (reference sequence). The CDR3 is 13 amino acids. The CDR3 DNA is TGTGCCAGCAGCTTTAGACGGGAAGAGACCCAGTACTTC. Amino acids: CASSFRREETQYF.

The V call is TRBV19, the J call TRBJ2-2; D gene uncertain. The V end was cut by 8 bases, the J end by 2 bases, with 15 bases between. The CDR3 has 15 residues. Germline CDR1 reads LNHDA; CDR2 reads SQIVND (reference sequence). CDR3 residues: CASHTRRKNTGELFF. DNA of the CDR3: TGTGCCAGTCATACGAGGCGGAAAAACACCGGGGAGCTGTTTTTT.

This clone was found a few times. As DNA, the CDR3 is TGTGCCAGTAGTACCCACAGGGAACAGCCCTATGGCTACACCTTC. Amino acid sequence: CASSTHREQPYGYTF. This chain joins TRBV19 and TRBJ1-2; tentative D call: TRBD1 (6 bases). There are 15 residues in the CDR3. CDR1 and CDR2 from the germline V gene are LNHDA and SQIVND (reference sequence). V was clipped by 4 bases and J by 4 bases, with 16 bases between them.

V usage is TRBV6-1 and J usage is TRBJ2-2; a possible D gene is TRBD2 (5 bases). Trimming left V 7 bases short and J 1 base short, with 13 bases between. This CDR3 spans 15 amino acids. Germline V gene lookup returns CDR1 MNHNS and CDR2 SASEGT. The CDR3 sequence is CASNRWGENTGELFF. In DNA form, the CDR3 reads TGTGCCAGCAACCGCTGGGGAGAGAACACCGGGGAGCTGTTTTTT.

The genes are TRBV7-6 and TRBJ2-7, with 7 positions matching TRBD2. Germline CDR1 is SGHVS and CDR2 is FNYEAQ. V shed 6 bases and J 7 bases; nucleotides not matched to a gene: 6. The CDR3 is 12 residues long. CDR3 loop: CASSQNGGEQYF. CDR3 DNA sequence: TGTGCCAGCAGTCAAAACGGGGGGGAGCAGTACTTC.

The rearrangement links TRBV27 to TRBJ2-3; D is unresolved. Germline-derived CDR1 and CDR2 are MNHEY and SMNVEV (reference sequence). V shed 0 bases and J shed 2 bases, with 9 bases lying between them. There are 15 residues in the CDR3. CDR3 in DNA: TGTGCCAGCAGTTTATCCCCAGACTCCACAGATACGCAGTATTTT. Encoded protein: CASSLSPDSTDTQYF.

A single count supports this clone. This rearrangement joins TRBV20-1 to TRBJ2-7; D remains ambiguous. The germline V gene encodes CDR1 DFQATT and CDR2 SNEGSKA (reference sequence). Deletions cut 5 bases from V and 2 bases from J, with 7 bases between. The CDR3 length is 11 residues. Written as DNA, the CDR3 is TGCAGTGCTGTCCCAACCTACGAGCAGTACTTC. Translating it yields CSAVPTYEQYF.

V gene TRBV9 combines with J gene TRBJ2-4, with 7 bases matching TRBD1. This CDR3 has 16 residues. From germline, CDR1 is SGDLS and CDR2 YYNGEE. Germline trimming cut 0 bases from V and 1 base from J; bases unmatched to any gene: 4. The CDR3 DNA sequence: TGTGCCAGCAGCGTAGGAGACAGGGAGGCCAAAAACATTCAGTACTTC. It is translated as CASSVGDREAKNIQYF.

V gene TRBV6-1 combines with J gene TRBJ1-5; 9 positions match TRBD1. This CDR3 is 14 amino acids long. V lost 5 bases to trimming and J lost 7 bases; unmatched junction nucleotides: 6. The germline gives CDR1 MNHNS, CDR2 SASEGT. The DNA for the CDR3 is TGTGCCAGCAGTAAGGGACAGGGTGGACAGCCCCAGCATTTT. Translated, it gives CASSKGQGGQPQHF.

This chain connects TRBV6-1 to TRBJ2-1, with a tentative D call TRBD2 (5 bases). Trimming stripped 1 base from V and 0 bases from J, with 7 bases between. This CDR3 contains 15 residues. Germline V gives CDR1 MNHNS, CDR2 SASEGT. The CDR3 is CASSEVGASYNEQFF. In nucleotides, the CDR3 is TGTGCCAGCAGTGAAGTGGGAGCCTCCTACAATGAGCAGTTCTTC.

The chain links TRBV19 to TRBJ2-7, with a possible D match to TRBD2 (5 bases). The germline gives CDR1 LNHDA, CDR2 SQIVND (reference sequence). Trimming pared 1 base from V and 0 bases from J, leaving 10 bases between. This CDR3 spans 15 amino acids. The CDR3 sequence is CASSIGVGSSYEQYF. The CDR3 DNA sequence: TGTGCCAGTAGTATAGGAGTTGGGAGCTCCTACGAGCAGTACTTC.

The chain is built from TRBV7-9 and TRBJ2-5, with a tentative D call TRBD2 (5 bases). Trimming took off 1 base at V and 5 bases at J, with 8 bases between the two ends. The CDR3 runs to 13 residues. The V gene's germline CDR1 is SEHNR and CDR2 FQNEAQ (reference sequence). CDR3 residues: CASSLDGVETQYF. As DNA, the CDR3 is TGTGCCAGCAGCTTAGACGGGGTTGAGACCCAGTACTTC.

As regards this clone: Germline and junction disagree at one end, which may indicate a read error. Here the CDR3 reads CSSSLTGSNQPQHF. CDR3 coding DNA: TGTTCCAGCAGCCTTACAGGGAGCAATCAGCCCCAGCATTTT. V is TRBV7-9 and J is TRBJ1-5, with a weak D call TRBD1 (6 bases). Germline loops: CDR1 SEHNR, CDR2 FQNEAQ (reference sequence). There are 14 residues in the CDR3.

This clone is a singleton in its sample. DNA of the CDR3: TGTGCCAGCAGTTACCGCGCGGCGGGAAGCGAGACCCAGTACTTC. It translates to CASSYRAAGSETQYF. The J gene is TRBJ2-5, the V gene TRBV6-7, with D possibly TRBD2 on 6 matching bases. TRBV6-7 is designated an ORF whose function remains uncertain. The CDR3 sequence is 15 residues long. Trimming took 2 bases from V and 5 from J, leaving 15 bases between them.

CDR3 sequence (DNA): TGTGCCAGCAGCGCCAGACTAGCGGGACCAAGGGAGCTGTTTTTT. This translates into CASSARLAGPRELFF. The genes are TRBV9 and TRBJ2-2; 11 bases agree with TRBD2. Losses at the gene ends were 3 bases for V and 9 bases for J; bases not matched to a gene: 7. The CDR3 is made up of 15 amino acids. From germline, CDR1 is SGDLS and CDR2 YYNGEE.

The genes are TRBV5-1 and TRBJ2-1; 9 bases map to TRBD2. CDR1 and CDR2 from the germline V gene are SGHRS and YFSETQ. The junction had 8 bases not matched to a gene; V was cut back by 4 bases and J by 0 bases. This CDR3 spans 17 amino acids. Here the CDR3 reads CASSPSAGGISYNEQFF. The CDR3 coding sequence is TGCGCCAGCAGCCCCTCAGCGGGAGGTATCTCCTACAATGAGCAGTTCTTC.

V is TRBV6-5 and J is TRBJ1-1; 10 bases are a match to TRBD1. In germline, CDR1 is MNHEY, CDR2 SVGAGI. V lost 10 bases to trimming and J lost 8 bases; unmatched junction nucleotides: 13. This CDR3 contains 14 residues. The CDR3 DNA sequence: TGTGCCACCGTCCCGGACAGGGGGTTAGTAGAAGCTTTCTTT. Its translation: CATVPDRGLVEAFF.

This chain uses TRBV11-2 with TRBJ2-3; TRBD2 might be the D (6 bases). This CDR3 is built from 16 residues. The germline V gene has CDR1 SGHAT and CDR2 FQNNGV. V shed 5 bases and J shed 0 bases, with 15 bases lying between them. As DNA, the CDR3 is TGTGCCAGCAGCCCAAGGCGGGGATCTAGCACAGATACGCAGTATTTT. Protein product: CASSPRRGSSTDTQYF.

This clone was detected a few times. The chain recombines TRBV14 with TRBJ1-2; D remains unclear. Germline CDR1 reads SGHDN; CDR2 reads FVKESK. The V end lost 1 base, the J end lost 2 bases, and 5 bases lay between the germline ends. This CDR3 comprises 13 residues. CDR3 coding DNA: TGTGCCAGCAGCCAAGTTGCGAACTATGGCTACACCTTC. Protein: CASSQVANYGYTF. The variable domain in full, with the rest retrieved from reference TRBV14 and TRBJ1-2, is EAGVTQFPSHSVIEKGQTVTLRCDPISGHDNLYWYRRVMGKEIKFLLHFVKESKQDESGMPNNRFLAERTGGTYSTLKVQPAELEDSGVYFCASSQVANYGYTFGSGTRLTVV.

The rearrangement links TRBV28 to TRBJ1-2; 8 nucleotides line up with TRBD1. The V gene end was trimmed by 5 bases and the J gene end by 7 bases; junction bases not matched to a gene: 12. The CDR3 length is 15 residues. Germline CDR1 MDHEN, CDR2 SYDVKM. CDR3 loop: CASSPQDREFGGYTF. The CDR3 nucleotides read TGTGCCAGCAGTCCGCAGGACAGGGAATTTGGTGGCTACACCTTC.

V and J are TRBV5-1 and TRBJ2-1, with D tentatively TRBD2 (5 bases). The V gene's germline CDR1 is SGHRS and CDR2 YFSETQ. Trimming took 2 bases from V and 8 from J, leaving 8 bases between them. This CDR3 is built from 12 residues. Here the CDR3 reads CASSLGSYEQFF. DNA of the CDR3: TGCGCCAGCAGCTTAGGGAGCTATGAGCAGTTCTTC.

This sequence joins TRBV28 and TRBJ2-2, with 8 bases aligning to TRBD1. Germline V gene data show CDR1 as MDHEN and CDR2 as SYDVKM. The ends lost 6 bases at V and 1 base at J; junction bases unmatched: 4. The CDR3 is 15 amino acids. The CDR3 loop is CASRKGTGNTGELFF. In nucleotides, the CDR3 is TGTGCCAGCAGGAAAGGGACAGGGAACACCGGGGAGCTGTTTTTT.

CDR3 in amino acids: CASSLDPGGQPQHF. CDR3 bases: TGTGCCAGCAGCTTGGACCCGGGCGGGCAGCCCCAGCATTTT. The genes are TRBV5-4 and TRBJ1-5; D call uncertain. The germline CDR1 and CDR2 sequences are SGHNT and YYREEE (reference sequence). Between the trimmed V and J ends, which lost 0 bases and 7 bases, there was a span of 11 bases. This CDR3 spans 14 amino acids.

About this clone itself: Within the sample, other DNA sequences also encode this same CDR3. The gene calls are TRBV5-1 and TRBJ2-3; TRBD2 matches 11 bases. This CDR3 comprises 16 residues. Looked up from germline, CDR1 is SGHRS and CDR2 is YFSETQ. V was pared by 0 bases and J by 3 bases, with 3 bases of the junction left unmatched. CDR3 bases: TGCGCCAGCAGCTTGGGAGGGACTAGCGGAACAGATACGCAGTATTTT. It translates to CASSLGGTSGTDTQYF.